The 27 T cell receptor beta chains listed next were all sequenced from one sample in a study of blood T cell repertoires in COVID-19. Here immunoSEQ multiplex PCR was the method, and the copy in TCRdb shows in-frame clones only, minus some. The table lists some 150,000 clones, 75% to 90% of them singletons. The source material was peripheral blood. The receptors stem from a woman in her 70s with acute or convalescent COVID-19.

The rearrangement uses TRBV15 and TRBJ1-6; 7 nucleotides line up with TRBD1. CDR1 is LNHNV and CDR2 is YYDKDF in the germline V gene (reference sequence). CDR3 length: 15 residues. V lost 3 bases to trimming and J lost 9 bases; unmatched junction nucleotides: 8. In DNA form, the CDR3 reads TGTGCCACCAGCAGCCTGACAGGGAAACGTTCACCCCTCCACTTT. This translates into CATSSLTGKRSPLHF.

The J gene is TRBJ2-2, the V gene TRBV9, with D perhaps TRBD1 (6 bases). CDR1 and CDR2 from the germline V gene are SGDLS and YYNGEE. This CDR3 contains 15 residues. Trimming cost V 2 bases and J 4 bases, with 12 bases left between them. CDR3 in amino acids: CASSVQGMITGELFF. The CDR3 region has the DNA TGTGCCAGCAGCGTTCAGGGGATGATCACCGGGGAGCTGTTTTTT. The whole variable domain, filled in from reference TRBV9 and TRBJ2-2, reads DSGVTQTPKHLITATGQRVTLRCSPRSGDLSVYWYQQSLDQGLQFLIQYYNGEERAKGNILERFSAQQFPDLHSELNLSSLELGDSALYFCASSVQGMITGELFFGEGSRLTVL.

This clone was counted between two and nine times. The chain joins TRBV7-9 to TRBJ1-2; 8 nucleotides agree with TRBD1. The CDR3 has 15 residues. Per the germline V gene, CDR1 is SEHNR and CDR2 is FQNEAQ (reference sequence). The trim removed 8 bases at V and 5 bases at J, leaving 13 bases unmatched. The CDR3 sequence is CASHPVGGQGYGYTF. In nucleotides, the CDR3 is TGTGCCAGCCATCCGGTAGGCGGACAGGGATATGGCTACACCTTC. Full variable domain (remainder filled in from reference TRBV7-9 and TRBJ1-2): DTGVSQNPRHKITKRGQNVTFRCDPISEHNRLYWYRQTLGQGPEFLTYFQNEAQLEKSRLLSDRFSAERPKGSFSTLEIQRTEQGDSAMYLCASHPVGGQGYGYTFGSGTRLTVV.

The chain links TRBV3-1 (or the pseudogene TRBV3-2) to TRBJ2-2, with 7 bases identical to TRBD1. With V trimmed by 2 bases and J by 8 bases, 11 bases remained unmatched. The germline CDR1 and CDR2 sequences are LGHDT and YNNKEL (reference sequence). The CDR3 totals 16 residues. The CDR3, as DNA: TGTGCCAGCAGCCAACCGGACAGGTTCCTCTTAGGGGAGCTGTTTTTT. Protein: CASSQPDRFLLGELFF.

This sequence joins TRBV12-3 or TRBV12-4 and TRBJ1-2; no firm D call. This CDR3 is 11 amino acids long. Trimming pared 4 bases from V and 3 bases from J, leaving 3 bases between. The CDR3 sequence: CASSSDYGYTF. As DNA, the CDR3 is TGTGCCAGCAGTTCAGACTATGGCTACACCTTC.

The J gene is TRBJ2-7, the V gene TRBV27, with D possibly being TRBD1 (6 bases). Germline assignment: CDR1 MNHEY and CDR2 SMNVEV (reference sequence). The CDR3 loop spans 15 amino acids. Trimming left V 6 bases short and J 0 bases short, with 15 bases between. The CDR3 region is CASSPDRRVSYEQYV. CDR3 coding DNA: TGTGCCAGCAGCCCAGACAGGCGCGTCTCCTACGAGCAGTACGTC.

The CDR3 nucleotides read TGTGCCAGCAGCATCGACAGGGGCACCTACGAGCAGTACTTC. Its translation is CASSIDRGTYEQYF. The rearrangement joins TRBV2 to TRBJ2-7; 8 nucleotides match TRBD1. With V trimmed by 6 bases and J by 2 bases, 6 bases remained unmatched. Germline CDR1 reads SNHLY; CDR2 reads FYNNEI. This CDR3 has 14 residues.

The chain carries TRBV2 and TRBJ1-6, with D uncertain. Between the trimmed V and J ends, which lost 6 bases and 4 bases, there was a span of 16 bases. Germline CDR1 is SNHLY and CDR2 is FYNNEI. The CDR3 extends over 16 amino acids. Here the CDR3 DNA reads TGTGCCAGCAGCGATGGACTTCAGTCTTATAATTCACCCCTCCACTTT. Translating gives CASSDGLQSYNSPLHF.

The chain combines TRBV19 with TRBJ1-2; 7 bases fit TRBD1. V shed 4 bases, J shed 2 bases, and the junction held 7 bases outside the gene matches. There are 15 residues in the CDR3. In germline, CDR1 is LNHDA, CDR2 SQIVND (reference sequence). The CDR3 nucleotides read TGTGCCAGTAGTACGTTACAGGGGAGGAACTATGGCTACACCTTC. The encoded protein is CASSTLQGRNYGYTF.

J is TRBJ1-6 and V is TRBV7-6; D unresolved. Trimming took 0 bases from V and 7 from J, leaving 10 bases between them. Germline CDR1 SGHVS, CDR2 FNYEAQ. The CDR3 has 15 amino acids. As DNA, the CDR3 is TGTGCCAGCAGCTTAGCGAGCCGGGTAAATTCACCCCTCCACTTT. It encodes CASSLASRVNSPLHF.

V gene TRBV6-5 combines with J gene TRBJ1-1; 7 nucleotides align to TRBD1. CDR1 and CDR2 from the germline V gene are MNHEY and SVGAGI. The CDR3 is 13 residues long. With V trimmed by 6 bases and J by 6 bases, 7 bases remained unmatched. In DNA form, the CDR3 reads TGTGCCAGCAGCCTGACAGGGTTCCCTGAAGCTTTCTTT. Translating it yields CASSLTGFPEAFF.

The chain employs TRBV2 and TRBJ2-2, with a possible D match to TRBD2 (5 bases). The CDR3 is 15 residues long. Germline CDR1 and CDR2: SNHLY and FYNNEI. The V end was cut by 2 bases, the J end by 6 bases, with 13 bases between. The CDR3 DNA reads TGTGCCAGCAGTGAACTTTCGGGGTCCCCCGGGGAGCTGTTTTTT. Translating gives CASSELSGSPGELFF.

This clone occurred many times. The CDR3 DNA follows: TGTGCCAGCAGCTTACAGGGGGCGTTCTATAATTCACCCCTCCACTTT. Translated, it gives CASSLQGAFYNSPLHF. The chain has TRBV11-3 and TRBJ1-6; 8 nucleotides line up with TRBD1. This CDR3 has 16 residues. The germline CDR1 and CDR2 sequences are SGHNT and YENEEA. V trimming: 2 bases; J trimming: 3 bases; junction bases outside the gene matches: 3.

The rearrangement joins TRBV28 to TRBJ2-7, with D unclear. With 6 bases removed from V and 5 bases from J, the gap between germline ends came to 20 bases. The CDR3 contains 15 residues. CDR1 and CDR2 (germline): MDHEN, SYDVKM. DNA of the CDR3: TGTGCCAGCAGCCGAGTTTCAGGTACTTTCCACGAGCAGTACGTC. Its translation is CASSRVSGTFHEQYV.

This clone was recorded a few times. The chain carries TRBV5-4 and TRBJ2-5; 9 bases agree with TRBD1. With V trimmed by 6 bases and J by 3 bases, 12 bases remained unmatched. This CDR3 comprises 16 residues. Germline loops: CDR1 SGHNT, CDR2 YYREEE (reference sequence). The DNA for the CDR3 is TGTGCCAGCACCCCAGGGGGGACAGGGCGAGAAGAGACCCAGTACTTC. Translated: CASTPGGTGREETQYF.

This clone was picked up a small number of times. This rearrangement joins TRBV5-6 to TRBJ1-2, with 8 bases matching TRBD1. Germline assignment: CDR1 SGHDT and CDR2 YYEEEE. Unmatched junction bases numbered 12, after V lost 3 bases and J lost 8 bases. The CDR3 sequence is 15 residues long. CDR3 DNA sequence: TGTGCCAGCAGCTCACCCGCCCGGACAGGGAACGGCTACACCTTC. Amino acid sequence: CASSSPARTGNGYTF.

The chain is built from TRBV30 and TRBJ2-1; possible D gene TRBD2, 5 bases. Trimming left V 3 bases short and J 0 bases short, with 18 bases between. Germline CDR1 and CDR2: GTSNPN and SVGIG (reference sequence). The length of the CDR3 is 17 residues. CDR3 residues: CAWSFSRTSSSYNEQFF. CDR3 sequence (DNA): TGTGCCTGGAGCTTCAGCCGAACTAGTAGCTCCTACAATGAGCAGTTCTTC.

This chain uses TRBV24-1 with TRBJ2-3, with TRBD1 as a possible D gene (6 bases). V lost 5 bases to trimming and J lost 2 bases, with 13 bases between them. The CDR3 length is 15 residues. From germline, CDR1 is KGHDR and CDR2 SFDVKD. The CDR3 nucleotides read TGTGCCACCAGTGGCCGGGACACATACACAGATACGCAGTATTTT. Translated: CATSGRDTYTDTQYF.

The rearrangement joins TRBV11-2 to TRBJ2-1; D is unresolved. Trimming removed 0 bases at V and 10 bases at J, with 10 bases between. Per germline, CDR1 SGHAT and CDR2 FQNNGV. The CDR3 is 13 residues long. CDR3 loop: CASSLEARREQFF. The CDR3 DNA follows: TGTGCCAGCAGCTTAGAGGCCCGGCGGGAGCAGTTCTTC.

This chain connects TRBV6-1 to TRBJ1-6; TRBD1 matches at 9 bases. Looked up from germline, CDR1 is MNHNS and CDR2 is SASEGT. The CDR3 sequence is 15 residues long. The junction had 3 bases not matched to a gene; V was cut back by 3 bases and J by 6 bases. This CDR3 reads CASSDRDRVNSPLHF. The CDR3 coding sequence is TGTGCCAGCAGTGACCGGGACAGGGTTAATTCACCCCTCCACTTT.

The rearrangement joins TRBV28 to TRBJ1-1, with 8 bases aligning to TRBD1. V lost 3 bases and J lost 2; bases outside the gene matches: 8. CDR3 length: 16 amino acids. From germline, CDR1 is MDHEN and CDR2 SYDVKM. Here the CDR3 reads CASSFDRGGGNTEAFF. The DNA for the CDR3 is TGTGCCAGCAGTTTTGACAGGGGAGGTGGAAACACTGAAGCTTTCTTT.

The chain links TRBV6-5 to TRBJ2-7, with D uncertain. V was clipped by 6 bases and J by 0 bases, with 15 bases between them. The CDR3 is 15 amino acids. Germline V gene lookup returns CDR1 MNHEY and CDR2 SVGAGI. CDR3 residues: CASRHTLRSSYEQYF. The CDR3 coding sequence is TGTGCCAGCAGGCACACACTTAGGAGCTCCTACGAGCAGTACTTC.

The chain links TRBV5-4 to TRBJ2-7; a weak D match, TRBD1 (6 bases). CDR3 length: 14 amino acids. The germline CDR1 and CDR2 sequences are SGHNT and YYREEE (reference sequence). The V end was cut by 1 base, the J end by 7 bases, with 15 bases between. As DNA, the CDR3 is TGTGCCAGCAGCTTGAGGGACACGCCGGGGGAGCAGTACTTC. It translates to CASSLRDTPGEQYF.

CDR3 region: CASSPPGNIQYF. In nucleotides, the CDR3 is TGTGCCAGCTCCCCGCCCGGGAACATTCAGTACTTC. The genes are TRBV18 and TRBJ2-4; D gene unclear. CDR1 KGHSH and CDR2 LQKENI come from the germline V gene. V lost 6 bases and J lost 7, with 10 bases in between. The CDR3 consists of 12 residues.

The rearrangement joins TRBV11-2 to TRBJ2-7; D gene ambiguous. The CDR3 consists of 16 residues. Trimming removed 1 base from V and 3 bases from J, with 16 bases in between. CDR1 and CDR2 (germline): SGHAT, FQNNGV. CDR3 amino acids: CASSLVSGRSLYEQYF. The CDR3 DNA reads as TGTGCCAGCAGCTTAGTCTCCGGCAGGTCCCTCTACGAGCAGTACTTC.

The chain couples TRBV18 to TRBJ2-5; D ambiguous. The germline CDR1 and CDR2 sequences are KGHSH and LQKENI. This CDR3 spans 13 amino acids. V was trimmed by 3 bases and J by 2 bases, leaving 7 bases between them. This chain's CDR3 is CASSPTGQETQYF. The CDR3 coding sequence is TGTGCCAGCTCACCTACGGGTCAAGAGACCCAGTACTTC.

J is TRBJ1-2 and V is TRBV11-2, with TRBD1 identical over 8 bases. Germline assignment: CDR1 SGHAT and CDR2 FQNNGV. The CDR3 runs 15 residues. V dropped 5 bases and J dropped 4; count of bases not matched to a gene: 9. The DNA of the CDR3 is TGTGCCAGCAGCCCGCGGGACAGGAGGCCCTATGGCTACACCTTC. Its protein product is CASSPRDRRPYGYTF.